The clone carrying this T cell receptor beta chain was recorded at least ten times. The antigen remains unidentified. Using its own MiXCR run on the RT-PCR reads, TCRdb lists one record per CDR3 protein. The sample lists 600,000 to 850,000 distinct CDR3 sequences, 14% occurring once. This sample was included in a study of response to subunit inactivated influenza vaccine. Findings of the study overall: The study's authors posited that every seasonal influenza vaccination enlists few new T cells.

CDR3 length equals 15 residues. The ends lost 6 bases at V and 6 bases at J; junction bases unmatched: 7. This TCR came from a man in his fifties who received an inactivated influenza vaccine. This sequence joins TRBV12-3 or TRBV12-4 and TRBJ2-1, with TRBD2 matching 11 bases. The source was PBMCs from blood, collected roughly 15 days before vaccination. CDR3 protein: CASSPQLAGVNEQFF. CDR3 nucleotide sequence: TGTGCCAGCAGCCCCCAACTAGCGGGAGTCAATGAGCAGTTCTTC.